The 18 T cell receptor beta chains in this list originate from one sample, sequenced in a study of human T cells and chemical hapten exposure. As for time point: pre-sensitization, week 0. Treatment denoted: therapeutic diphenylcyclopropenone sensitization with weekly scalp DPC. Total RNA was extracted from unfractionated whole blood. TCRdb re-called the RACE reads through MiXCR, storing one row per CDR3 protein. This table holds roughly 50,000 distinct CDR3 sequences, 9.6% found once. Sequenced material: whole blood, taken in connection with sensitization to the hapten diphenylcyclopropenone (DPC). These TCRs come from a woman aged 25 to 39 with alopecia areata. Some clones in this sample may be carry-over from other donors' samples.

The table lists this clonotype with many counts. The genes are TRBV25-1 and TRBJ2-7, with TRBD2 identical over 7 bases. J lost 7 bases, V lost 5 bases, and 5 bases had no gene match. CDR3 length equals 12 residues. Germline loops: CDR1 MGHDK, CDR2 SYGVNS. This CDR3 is CASSTRDYEQYF. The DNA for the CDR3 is TGTGCCAGCAGTACTAGGGACTATGAGCAGTACTTC.

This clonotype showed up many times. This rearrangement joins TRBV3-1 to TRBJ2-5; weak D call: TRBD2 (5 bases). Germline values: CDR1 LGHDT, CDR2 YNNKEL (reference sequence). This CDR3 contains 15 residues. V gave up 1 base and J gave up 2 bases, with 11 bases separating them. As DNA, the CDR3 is TGTGCCAGCAGCCAAGGAAGGAGCGGACAAGAGACCCAGTACTTC. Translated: CASSQGRSGQETQYF.

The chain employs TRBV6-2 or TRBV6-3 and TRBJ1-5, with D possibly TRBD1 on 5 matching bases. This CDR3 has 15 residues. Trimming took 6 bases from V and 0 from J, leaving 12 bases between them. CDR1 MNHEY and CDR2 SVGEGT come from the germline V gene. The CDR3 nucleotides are TGTGCCAGCAGCAGACAGATTTATAGCAATCAGCCCCAGCATTTT. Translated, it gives CASSRQIYSNQPQHF.

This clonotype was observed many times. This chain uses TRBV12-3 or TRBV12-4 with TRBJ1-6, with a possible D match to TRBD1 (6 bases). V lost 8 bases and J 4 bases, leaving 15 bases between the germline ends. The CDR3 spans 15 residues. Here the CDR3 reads CASGTGSSYNSPLHF. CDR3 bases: TGTGCCAGCGGCACAGGGTCCTCATATAATTCACCCCTCCACTTT.

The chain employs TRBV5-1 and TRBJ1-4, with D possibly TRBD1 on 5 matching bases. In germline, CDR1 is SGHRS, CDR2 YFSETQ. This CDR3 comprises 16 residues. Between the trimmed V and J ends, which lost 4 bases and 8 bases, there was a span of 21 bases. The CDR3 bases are TGCGCCAGCAGCAAGGAGGGGCGAGGGGCGGACGAAAAACTGTTTTTT. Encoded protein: CASSKEGRGADEKLFF.

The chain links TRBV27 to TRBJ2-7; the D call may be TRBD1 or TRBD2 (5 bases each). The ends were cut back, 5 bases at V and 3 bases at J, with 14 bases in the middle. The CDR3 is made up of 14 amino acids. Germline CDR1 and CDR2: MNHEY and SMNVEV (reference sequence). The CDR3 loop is CASSLSGTDYEQYF. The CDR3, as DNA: TGTGCCAGCAGTCTTTCCGGGACGGACTACGAGCAGTACTTC.

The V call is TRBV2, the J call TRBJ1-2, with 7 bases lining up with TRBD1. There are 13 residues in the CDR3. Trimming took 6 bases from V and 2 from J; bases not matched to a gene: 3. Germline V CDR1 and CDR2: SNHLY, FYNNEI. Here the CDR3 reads CASSGDSNYGYTF. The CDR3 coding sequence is TGTGCCAGCAGCGGGGACAGCAACTATGGCTACACCTTC.

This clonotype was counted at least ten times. CDR3 protein: CASSFDSNQPQHF. CDR3 nucleotides: TGTGCCAGCAGTTTCGACAGCAATCAGCCCCAGCATTTT. The chain joins TRBV12-3 or TRBV12-4 to TRBJ1-5; D remains unclear. The CDR3 runs 13 residues. V was cut by 3 bases and J by 1 base, with 4 bases left in between.

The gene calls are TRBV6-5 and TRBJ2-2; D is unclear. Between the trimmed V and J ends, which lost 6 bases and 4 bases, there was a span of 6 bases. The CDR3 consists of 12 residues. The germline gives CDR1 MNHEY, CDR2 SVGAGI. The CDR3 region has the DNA TGTGCCAGCAGGCCGACCACCGGGGAGCTGTTTTTT. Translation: CASRPTTGELFF.

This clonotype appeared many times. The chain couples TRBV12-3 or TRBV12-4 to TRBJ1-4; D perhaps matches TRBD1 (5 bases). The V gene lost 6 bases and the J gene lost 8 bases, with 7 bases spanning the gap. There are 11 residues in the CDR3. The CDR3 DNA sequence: TGTGCCAGCAGGGGACGAGAAAAACTGTTTTTT. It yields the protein CASRGREKLFF.

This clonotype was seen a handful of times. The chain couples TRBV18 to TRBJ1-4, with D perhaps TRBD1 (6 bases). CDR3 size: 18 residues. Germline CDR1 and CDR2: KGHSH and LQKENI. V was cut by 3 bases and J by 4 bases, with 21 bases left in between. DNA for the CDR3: TGTGCCAGCTCACCGGTGACCCAACAGGGCAGGGTTAATGAAAAACTGTTTTTT. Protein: CASSPVTQQGRVNEKLFF.

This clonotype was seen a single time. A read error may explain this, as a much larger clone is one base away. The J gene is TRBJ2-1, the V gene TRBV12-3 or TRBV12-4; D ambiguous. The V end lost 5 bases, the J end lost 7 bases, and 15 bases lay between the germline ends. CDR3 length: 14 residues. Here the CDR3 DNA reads TGTGCCAGCAGTGCCCCTGAGCCATATAATGAGCAGTTCTTC. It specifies CASSAPEPYNEQFF.

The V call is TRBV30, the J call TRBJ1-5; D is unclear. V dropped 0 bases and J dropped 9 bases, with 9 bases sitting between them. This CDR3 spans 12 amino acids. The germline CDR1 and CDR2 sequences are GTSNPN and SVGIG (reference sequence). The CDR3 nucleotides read TGTGCCTGGAGTGTGGGTGGGAGGCCCCAGCATTTT. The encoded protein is CAWSVGGRPQHF.

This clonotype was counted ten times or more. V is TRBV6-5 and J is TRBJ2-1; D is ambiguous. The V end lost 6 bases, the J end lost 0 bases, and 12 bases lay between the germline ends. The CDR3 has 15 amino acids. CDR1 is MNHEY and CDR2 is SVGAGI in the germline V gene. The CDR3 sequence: CASSSIVDSYNEQFF. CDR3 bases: TGTGCCAGCAGCTCCATCGTGGACTCCTACAATGAGCAGTTCTTC.

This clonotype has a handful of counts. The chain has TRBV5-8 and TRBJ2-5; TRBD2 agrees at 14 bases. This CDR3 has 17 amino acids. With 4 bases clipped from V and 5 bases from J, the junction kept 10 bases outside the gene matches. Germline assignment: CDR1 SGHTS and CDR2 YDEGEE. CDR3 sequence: CASSTGLAGGVQETQYF. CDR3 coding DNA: TGTGCCAGCAGCACCGGACTAGCGGGGGGCGTCCAGGAGACCCAGTACTTC.

The CDR3 here is CASSLLRVPGNEQFF. The CDR3 nucleotides read TGTGCCAGCAGTTTACTCAGGGTCCCTGGAAATGAGCAGTTCTTC. This chain links TRBV12-3 or TRBV12-4 with TRBJ2-1; tentative D call: TRBD1 (5 bases). Trimming removed 2 bases from V and 7 bases from J, with 15 bases in between. The CDR3 sequence is 15 residues long.

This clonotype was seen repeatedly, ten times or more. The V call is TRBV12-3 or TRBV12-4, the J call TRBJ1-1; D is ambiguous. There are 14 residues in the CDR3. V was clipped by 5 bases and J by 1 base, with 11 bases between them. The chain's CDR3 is CASSERLQNTEAFF. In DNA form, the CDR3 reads TGTGCCAGCAGTGAACGGCTCCAGAACACTGAAGCTTTCTTT.

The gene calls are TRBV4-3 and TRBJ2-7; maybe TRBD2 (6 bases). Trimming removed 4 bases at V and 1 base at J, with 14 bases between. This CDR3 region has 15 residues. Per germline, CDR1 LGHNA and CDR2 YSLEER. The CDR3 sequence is CASSPGDGGSYEQYF. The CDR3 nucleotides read TGCGCCAGCAGCCCGGGGGACGGCGGGTCCTACGAGCAGTACTTC.